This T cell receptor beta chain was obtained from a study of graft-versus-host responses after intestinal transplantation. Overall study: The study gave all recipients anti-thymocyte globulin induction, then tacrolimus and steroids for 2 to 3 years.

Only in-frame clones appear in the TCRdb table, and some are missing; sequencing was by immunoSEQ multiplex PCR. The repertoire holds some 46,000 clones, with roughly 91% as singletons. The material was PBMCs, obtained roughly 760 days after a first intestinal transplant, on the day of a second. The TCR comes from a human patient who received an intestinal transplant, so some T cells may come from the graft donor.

CDR3 in DNA: TGTGCCAGCAGTTTATCTCCTAGCGGGAGCGAGACCCAGTACTTC. Encoded protein: CASSLSPSGSETQYF. The V and J genes are TRBV28 and TRBJ2-5, with 10 bases matching TRBD2. Germline CDR1 reads MDHEN; CDR2 reads SYDVKM. This CDR3 is 15 amino acids long. Losses at the gene ends were 1 base for V and 5 bases for J; bases not matched to a gene: 4.